This entry lists 2 T cell receptor beta chains sequenced from one sample in a study of blood T cells in healthy people across ages (dated by TCRdb to the mid-2010s). Library preparation employed 5' RACE. The instrument given in TCRdb is Illumina HiSeq 2500. A second PCR of roughly 7 to 11 cycles was performed with a sample-barcoded 5' primer and a J-beta primer mix. TCRdb reanalyzed the raw reads on its own, using fastp at Q25 for trimming and MiXCR for clone calling, and kept in-frame beta chains. Each CDR3 protein gets just one entry, which takes the most common genes and DNA from the rows behind it. The table for this sample lists 1.2 million to 1.5 million distinct CDR3 sequences; roughly 40% of them were counted only once. The ten largest clones capture 7.9% of the sample. Sequenced sample: blood. These receptor sequences come from a woman under 30 in good health.

This clonotype has more than one count but fewer than ten. The chain links TRBV20-1 to TRBJ2-3; 9 nucleotides agree with TRBD2. This CDR3 contains 16 residues. The junction had 8 bases not matched to a gene; V was cut back by 4 bases and J by 0 bases. CDR1 is DFQATT and CDR2 is SNEGSKA in the germline V gene (reference sequence). CDR3 loop: CSATFQSGGSTDTQYF. CDR3 nucleotide sequence: TGCAGTGCTACCTTCCAAAGCGGGGGGAGCACAGATACGCAGTATTTT.

The chain couples TRBV20-1 to TRBJ2-5, with 13 bases identical to TRBD2. The J call is doubtful: the DNA matches TRBJ2-7 better. Germline lookup yields CDR1 DFQATT and CDR2 SNEGSKA (reference sequence). The CDR3 consists of 14 residues. The CDR3 DNA reads TGCAGTGCTGAAACTAGCGGGGGGGAGCGCGAGCAGTACTTC. Residues: CSAETSGGEREQYF.